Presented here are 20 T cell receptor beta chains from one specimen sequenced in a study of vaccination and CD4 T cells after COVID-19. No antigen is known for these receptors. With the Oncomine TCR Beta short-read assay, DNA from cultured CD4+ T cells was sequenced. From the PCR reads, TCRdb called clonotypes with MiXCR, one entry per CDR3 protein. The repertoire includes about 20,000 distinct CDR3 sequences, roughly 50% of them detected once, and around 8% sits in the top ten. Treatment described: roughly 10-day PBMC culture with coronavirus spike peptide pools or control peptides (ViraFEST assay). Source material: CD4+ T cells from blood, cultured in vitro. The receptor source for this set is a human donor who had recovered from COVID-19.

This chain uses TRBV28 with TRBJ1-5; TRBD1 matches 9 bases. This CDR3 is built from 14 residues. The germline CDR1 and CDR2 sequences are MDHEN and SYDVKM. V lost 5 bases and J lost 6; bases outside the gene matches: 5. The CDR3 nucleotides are TGTGCCAGCAGTCTCCGGGACAGGGCTCAGCCCCAGCATTTT. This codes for CASSLRDRAQPQHF.

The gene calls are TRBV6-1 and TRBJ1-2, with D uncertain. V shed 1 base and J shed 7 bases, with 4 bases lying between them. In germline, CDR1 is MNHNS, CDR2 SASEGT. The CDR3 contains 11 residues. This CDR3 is CASSEEGGYTF. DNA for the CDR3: TGTGCCAGCAGTGAAGAGGGTGGCTACACCTTC.

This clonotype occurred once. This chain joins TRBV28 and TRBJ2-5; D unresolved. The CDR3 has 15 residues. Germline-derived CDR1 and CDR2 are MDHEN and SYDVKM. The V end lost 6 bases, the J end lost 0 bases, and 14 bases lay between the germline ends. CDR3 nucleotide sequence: TGTGCCAGCAGCCCGATTAGTAACAACCAAGAGACCCAGTACTTC. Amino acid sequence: CASSPISNNQETQYF.

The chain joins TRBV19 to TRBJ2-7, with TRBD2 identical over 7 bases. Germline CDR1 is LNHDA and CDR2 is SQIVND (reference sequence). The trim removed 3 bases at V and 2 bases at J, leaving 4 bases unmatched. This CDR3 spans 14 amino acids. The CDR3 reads CASSIRAGAYEQYF. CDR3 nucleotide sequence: TGTGCCAGTAGTATTCGCGCGGGGGCCTACGAGCAGTACTTC.

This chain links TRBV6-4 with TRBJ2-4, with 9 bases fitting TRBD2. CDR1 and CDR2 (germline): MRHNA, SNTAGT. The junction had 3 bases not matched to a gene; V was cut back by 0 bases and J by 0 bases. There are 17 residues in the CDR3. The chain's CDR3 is CASSDSTSGLAKNIQYF. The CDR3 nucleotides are TGTGCCAGCAGTGACTCTACTAGCGGGCTAGCCAAAAACATTCAGTACTTC.

DNA of the CDR3: TGTGCCAGCAGCTTAGTCACCCAGGGAGATTTCGATGGCTACACCTTC. Protein sequence: CASSLVTQGDFDGYTF. The chain is built from TRBV11-2 and TRBJ1-2; TRBD1 is a possible D gene (5 bases). V was shortened by 1 base and J by 6 bases, with 18 bases between the two germline ends. Germline V CDR1 and CDR2: SGHAT, FQNNGV. This CDR3 region has 16 residues.

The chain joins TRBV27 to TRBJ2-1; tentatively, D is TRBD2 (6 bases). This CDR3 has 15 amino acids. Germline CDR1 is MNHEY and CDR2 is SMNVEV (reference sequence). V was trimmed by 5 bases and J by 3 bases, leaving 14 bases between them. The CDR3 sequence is CASSELAGSYNEQFF. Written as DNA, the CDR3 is TGTGCCAGCAGTGAATTGGCGGGAAGCTACAATGAGCAGTTCTTC.

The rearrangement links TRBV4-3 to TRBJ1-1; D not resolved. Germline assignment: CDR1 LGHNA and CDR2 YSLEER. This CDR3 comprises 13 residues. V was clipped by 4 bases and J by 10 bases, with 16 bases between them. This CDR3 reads CASSRTTSGAAFF. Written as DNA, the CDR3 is TGCGCCAGCAGCCGAACCACAAGTGGCGCAGCTTTCTTT.

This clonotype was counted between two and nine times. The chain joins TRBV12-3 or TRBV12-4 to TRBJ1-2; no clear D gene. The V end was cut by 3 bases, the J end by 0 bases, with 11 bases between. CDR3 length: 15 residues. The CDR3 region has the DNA TGTGCCAGCAGTTTGGGTACGAGGGCTAACTATGGCTACACCTTC. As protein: CASSLGTRANYGYTF.

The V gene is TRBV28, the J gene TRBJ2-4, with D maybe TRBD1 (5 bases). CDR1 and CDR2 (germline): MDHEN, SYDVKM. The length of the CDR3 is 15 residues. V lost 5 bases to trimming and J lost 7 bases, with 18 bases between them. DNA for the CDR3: TGTGCCAGCAGTAGTTCCTCTACAGGTCCGAACATTCAGTACTTC. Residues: CASSSSSTGPNIQYF.

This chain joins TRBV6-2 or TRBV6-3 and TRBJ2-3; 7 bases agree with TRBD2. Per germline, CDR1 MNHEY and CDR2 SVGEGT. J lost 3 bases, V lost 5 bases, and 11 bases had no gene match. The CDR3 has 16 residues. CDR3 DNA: TGTGCCAGCAGTCCATCCAGCGGGATGGGTACAGATACGCAGTATTTT. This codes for CASSPSSGMGTDTQYF.

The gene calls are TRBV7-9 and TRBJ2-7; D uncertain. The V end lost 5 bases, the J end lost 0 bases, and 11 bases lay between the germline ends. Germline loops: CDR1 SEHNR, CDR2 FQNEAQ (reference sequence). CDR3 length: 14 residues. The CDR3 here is CASSEAPSSYEQYF. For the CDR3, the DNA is TGTGCCAGCAGCGAAGCTCCTAGCTCCTACGAGCAGTACTTC.

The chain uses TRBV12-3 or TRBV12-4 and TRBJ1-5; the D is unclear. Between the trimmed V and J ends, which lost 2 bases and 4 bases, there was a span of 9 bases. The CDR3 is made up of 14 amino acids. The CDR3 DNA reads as TGTGCCAGCAGTTTATGGCGGCAAAATCAGCCCCAGCATTTT. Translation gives CASSLWRQNQPQHF.

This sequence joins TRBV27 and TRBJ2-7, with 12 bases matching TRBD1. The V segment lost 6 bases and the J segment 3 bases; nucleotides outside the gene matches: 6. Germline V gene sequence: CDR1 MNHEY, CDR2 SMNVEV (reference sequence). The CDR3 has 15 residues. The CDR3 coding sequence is TGTGCCAGCAGCCCCGGGACAGGGGGCAACTACGAGCAGTACTTC. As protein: CASSPGTGGNYEQYF.

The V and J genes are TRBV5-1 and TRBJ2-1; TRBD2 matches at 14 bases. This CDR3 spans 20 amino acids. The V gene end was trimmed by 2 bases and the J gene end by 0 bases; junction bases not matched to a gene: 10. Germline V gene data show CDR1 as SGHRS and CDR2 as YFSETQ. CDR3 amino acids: CASSLPRTSGRKGSYNEQFF. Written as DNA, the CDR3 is TGCGCCAGCAGCTTACCACGGACTAGCGGGAGGAAAGGCTCCTACAATGAGCAGTTCTTC.

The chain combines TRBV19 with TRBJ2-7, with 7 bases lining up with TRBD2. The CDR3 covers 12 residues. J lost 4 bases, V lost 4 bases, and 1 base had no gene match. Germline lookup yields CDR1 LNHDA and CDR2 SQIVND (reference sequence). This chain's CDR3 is CASSTSGYEQYF. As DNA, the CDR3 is TGTGCCAGTAGTACTAGCGGATACGAGCAGTACTTC.

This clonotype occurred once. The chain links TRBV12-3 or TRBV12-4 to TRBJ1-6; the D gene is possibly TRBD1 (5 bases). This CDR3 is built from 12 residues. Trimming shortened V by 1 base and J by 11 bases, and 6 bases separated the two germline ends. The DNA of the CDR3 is TGTGCCAGCAGTTTAGAAGGGGCACCCCTCCACTTT. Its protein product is CASSLEGAPLHF.

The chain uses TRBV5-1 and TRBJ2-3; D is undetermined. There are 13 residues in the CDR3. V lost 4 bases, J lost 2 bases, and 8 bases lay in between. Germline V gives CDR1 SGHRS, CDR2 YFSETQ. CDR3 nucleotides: TGCGCCAGCAGCAAAGGATACACAGATACGCAGTATTTT. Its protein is CASSKGYTDTQYF.

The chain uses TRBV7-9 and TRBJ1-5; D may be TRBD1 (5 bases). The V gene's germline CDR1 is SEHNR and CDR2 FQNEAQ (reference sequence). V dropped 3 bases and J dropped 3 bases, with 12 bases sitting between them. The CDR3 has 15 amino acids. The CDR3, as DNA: TGTGCCAGCAGCTTGGGTCCAGGGTTCAATCAGCCCCAGCATTTT. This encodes CASSLGPGFNQPQHF.

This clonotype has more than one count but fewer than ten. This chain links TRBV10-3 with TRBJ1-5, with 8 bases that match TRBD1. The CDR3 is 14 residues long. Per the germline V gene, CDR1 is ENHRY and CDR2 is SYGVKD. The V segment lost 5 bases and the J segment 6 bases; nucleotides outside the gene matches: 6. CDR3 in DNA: TGTGCCATCAGTTCGGACAGGGATCGTCAGCCCCAGCATTTT. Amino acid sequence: CAISSDRDRQPQHF.